These T cell receptor beta chains were read from a single sample in a study of brain T cells in children with intractable seizures. The data were produced by immunoSEQ multiplex PCR, yet TCRdb's version contains in-frame clones alone and is incomplete. Of approximately 330,000 clones listed, over 90% were seen once; the top ten hold approximately 5%. Sequences were derived from peripheral blood, sampled roughly 5 months after surgery. These receptors came from a boy under two years old with tuberous sclerosis and intractable seizures. CDR3s include the opening cysteine and the closing phenylalanine or tryptophan. The D gene is left open where the match is weak. A clone size is listed for some rows: how often the clone was seen (once, few, many), or a class if it is expanded.

size: NA; J: TRBJ2-7; V: TRBV6-2/TRBV6-3; D: NA; DNA: TGTGCCAGCAGTTACAGCCTGAACCCGTTGTACGAGCAGTACTTC; CDR3: CASSYSLNPLYEQYF
size: NA; J: TRBJ1-3; V: TRBV3-1/TRBV3-2; D: NA; DNA: TGTGCCAGCAAACACAACTCTGGAAACACCATATATTTT; CDR3: CASKHNSGNTIYF
size: NA; J: TRBJ2-1; V: TRBV4-1; D: NA; DNA: TGCGCCAGCAGCCTGAGGGGAGGCTACAATGAGCAGTTCTTC; CDR3: CASSLRGGYNEQFF
size: once; J: TRBJ2-3; V: TRBV4-1; D: TRBD1; DNA: TGCGCCAGCAGCTTTCTCGGACAGGGGAAAGATACGCAGTATTTT; CDR3: CASSFLGQGKDTQYF
size: NA; J: TRBJ2-1; V: TRBV11-2; D: TRBD2; DNA: TGTGCCAGCAGACCTACTAGCGGGAGGGTTGTTGATGAGCAGTTCTTC; CDR3: CASRPTSGRVVDEQFF
size: NA; J: TRBJ2-7; V: TRBV12-3/TRBV12-4; D: NA; DNA: TGTGCCAGCAGTATAAACACATTCTACGAGCAGTACTTC; CDR3: CASSINTFYEQYF
size: NA; J: TRBJ1-2; V: TRBV29-1; D: NA; DNA: TGCAGCGACCAGGGAGGGTATGGCTACACCTTC; CDR3: CSDQGGYGYTF
size: once; J: TRBJ1-1; V: TRBV6-2/TRBV6-3; D: TRBD1; DNA: TGTGCCAGCAGTTACGCGGGACAGGGGGTTGAAGCTTTCTTT; CDR3: CASSYAGQGVEAFF
size: NA; J: TRBJ2-7; V: TRBV5-1; D: TRBD2; DNA: TGCGCCAGCGCCTCGGGGGCTAGCGGGAGTTATCGATCCTACGAGCAGTACTTC; CDR3: CASASGASGSYRSYEQYF
size: NA; J: TRBJ1-4; V: TRBV15; D: TRBD1; DNA: TGTGCCACCAGAAACAGGGGCCCAAATGAAAAACTGTTTTTT; CDR3: CATRNRGPNEKLFF
size: NA; J: TRBJ2-1; V: TRBV7-3; D: NA; DNA: TGTGCCAGCAGCTTAGGAGGTCTTCCTAGGTTAAACAATGAGCAGTTCTTC; CDR3: CASSLGGLPRLNNEQFF
size: NA; J: TRBJ1-1; V: TRBV5-1; D: TRBD1; DNA: TGCGCCAGCAGCGTGGGACAGAGGAACACTGAAGCTTTCTTT; CDR3: CASSVGQRNTEAFF
size: NA; J: TRBJ2-1; V: TRBV6-1; D: TRBD2; DNA: TGTGCCAGCAGCCGGACTAGCGGGGGTTACAATGAGCAGTTCTTC; CDR3: CASSRTSGGYNEQFF
size: NA; J: TRBJ2-1; V: TRBV29-1; D: TRBD1; DNA: TGCAGCGTCGGGGACAGCTCCTACAATGAGCAGTTCTTC; CDR3: CSVGDSSYNEQFF
size: NA; J: TRBJ2-7; V: TRBV12-3/TRBV12-4; D: NA; DNA: TGTGCCAGCAGTCTCGACTCCTACGAGCAGTACTTC; CDR3: CASSLDSYEQYF
size: NA; J: TRBJ1-4; V: TRBV19; D: NA; DNA: TGTGCCAGTAGTATAGGGTACAGAGGCATAACTAATGAAAAACTGTTTTTT; CDR3: CASSIGYRGITNEKLFF
size: few; J: TRBJ1-5; V: TRBV6-1; D: NA; DNA: TGTGCCAGCAGTGAAGCGCTTTGGGCAGACAATCAGCCCCAGCATTTT; CDR3: CASSEALWADNQPQHF
size: NA; J: TRBJ1-2; V: TRBV30; D: TRBD1; DNA: TGTGCCTGCCAGTGGACAGGGTTATATGGCTACACCTTC; CDR3: CACQWTGLYGYTF
size: NA; J: TRBJ1-2; V: TRBV24-1; D: TRBD1; DNA: TGTGCCACCAGTGATTTGACGTATCGTGGACAGGGCGACTATGGCTACACCTTC; CDR3: CATSDLTYRGQGDYGYTF
size: NA; J: TRBJ1-2; V: TRBV18; D: NA; DNA: TGTGCCAGCTCACCATTGGACAATACTCGGTACACCTTC; CDR3: CASSPLDNTRYTF
size: once; J: TRBJ2-7; V: TRBV24-1; D: NA; DNA: TGTGCCACCAGTGATTTAACGGCAAACGAGCAGTACTTC; CDR3: CATSDLTANEQYF
size: NA; J: TRBJ2-3; V: TRBV28; D: NA; DNA: TGTGCCAGCAGTTTTTGGGATAGCGGAGCAATCGGAGAGCCAGATACGCAGTATTTT; CDR3: CASSFWDSGAIGEPDTQYF
size: NA; J: TRBJ1-2; V: TRBV30; D: NA; DNA: TGTGCCTGGACCGGGCTGGCGGATCGATATGGCTACACCTTC; CDR3: CAWTGLADRYGYTF
size: NA; J: TRBJ1-6; V: TRBV6-5; D: TRBD1; DNA: TGTGCCAGTGGACAGGGCGGATCACCCCTCCACTTT; CDR3: CASGQGGSPLHF
size: NA; J: TRBJ2-1; V: TRBV11-3; D: TRBD2; DNA: TGTGCCAGCAGCCCCCCGTCCGGGACTAGCGGGATTTATTCTAACAATGAGCAGTTCTTC; CDR3: CASSPPSGTSGIYSNNEQFF
size: NA; J: TRBJ2-1; V: TRBV21-1; D: NA; DNA: TGTGCCAGCAGCAAATATAGTCCCGGAAAGACAGGGGGTACCTTGTCGGTCTACAATGAGCAGTTCTTC; CDR3: CASSKYSPGKTGGTLSVYNEQFF
size: NA; J: TRBJ1-2; V: TRBV11-2; D: TRBD1; DNA: TGTGCCAGCAGCCCACTCACAGGGGCCCGTAACTATGGCTACACCTTC; CDR3: CASSPLTGARNYGYTF
size: NA; J: TRBJ2-2; V: TRBV28; D: TRBD1; DNA: TGTGCCAGCAGCCCGGGACAGGGGGCTGACACCGGGGAGCTGTTTTTT; CDR3: CASSPGQGADTGELFF